Below are 22 T cell receptor beta chains sequenced from a single sample in a study of T cell clonality in common variable immunodeficiency. Sequenced by immunoSEQ multiplex PCR; TCRdb stores in-frame clones only, minus some. Singletons are absent from the sample, which has 25,000 to 30,000 clones. The antigens of these receptors remain unknown. Study-level points and caveats: Fewer deletions and N-nucleotide insertions were reportedly seen in common variable immunodeficiency TCR beta sequences.

Sequenced input: peripheral blood mononuclear cells. The receptors derive from a human donor with common variable immunodeficiency.

Regarding this clone: The read gets to within 3 residues of the CDR3 end, and the germline J gene fills in the rest. The rearrangement links TRBV7-8 to TRBJ2-1; D ambiguous. The CDR3 is made up of 14 amino acids. The V gene's germline CDR1 is SGHVS and CDR2 FQNEAQ. Trimming took 5 bases from V and 6 from J, leaving 14 bases between them. The CDR3 DNA, read in part, is TGTGCCAGCAGCCTACCGACGGGTCGCAATGAG. It encodes CASSLPTGRNE. The entire CDR3 protein is CASSLPTGRNEQFF.

This clone turned up a few times. The read ends 3 residues shy of where the CDR3 ends; the end is completed using the germline J gene. This sequence joins TRBV19 and TRBJ1-1; maybe TRBD1 (5 bases). The CDR3 runs to 18 residues. Trimming removed 3 bases at V and 4 bases at J, with 24 bases between. Germline CDR1 LNHDA, CDR2 SQIVND (reference sequence). CDR3 in amino acids: CASSIGDVRGKGGTEAFF. The sequenced CDR3 bases are TGTGCCAGTAGTATTGGTGATGTGAGGGGCAAGGGAGGCACTGAA. Drawing the rest from reference TRBV19 and TRBJ1-1, the complete variable domain is DGGITQSPKYLFRKEGQNVTLSCEQNLNHDAMYWYRQDPGQGLRLIYYSQIVNDFQKGDIAEGYSVSREKKESFPLTVTSAQKNPTAFYLCASSIGDVRGKGGTEAFFGQGTRLTVV.

This clone came up many times. The read ends 3 residues shy of where the CDR3 ends; the end is completed using the germline J gene. V and J are TRBV29-1 and TRBJ2-7; D not certain. The germline gives CDR1 SQVTM, CDR2 ANQGSEA. Trimming shortened V by 5 bases and J by 4 bases, and 9 bases separated the two germline ends. The length of the CDR3 is 11 residues. CDR3 bases read: TGCAGCGTTTCAGTGGTGTACGAG. It is translated as CSVSVVYE. The whole CDR3 is CSVSVVYEQYF.

In this sample, this clone turned up many times. The sequenced fragment ends 3 residues before the CDR3 boundary, so the rest is inferred from the germline J gene. The V call is TRBV11-2, the J call TRBJ2-3; D is tentatively TRBD1 or TRBD2 (5 bases each). The germline CDR1 and CDR2 sequences are SGHAT and FQNNGV. There are 14 residues in the CDR3. Trimming shortened V by 3 bases and J by 4 bases, and 11 bases separated the two germline ends. Incomplete CDR3 DNA: TGTGCCAGCAGCTTTGATCGAGGGGCAGATACG. It is translated as CASSFDRGADT. The whole CDR3 sequence reads CASSFDRGADTQYF.

This clone was detected ten times or more. The read is 3 residues too short to cover the CDR3 end, so that end is filled in from the germline J gene. J is TRBJ2-7 and V is TRBV29-1, with 11 bases lining up with TRBD2. The germline V gene encodes CDR1 SQVTM and CDR2 ANQGSEA. The CDR3 covers 13 residues. V dropped 7 bases and J dropped 2; count of bases not matched to a gene: 4. CDR3 DNA, as far as it was read: TGCAGCGCCAGTAGCGGGAGGGCCTACGAG. Its protein product is CSASSGRAYE. The full CDR3 is CSASSGRAYEQYF.

As regards this clone: The CDR3 goes on 3 residues after the read ends, and that part is filled in from the germline J gene. The chain links TRBV29-1 to TRBJ2-1; 10 nucleotides line up with TRBD2. Germline V gene lookup returns CDR1 SQVTM and CDR2 ANQGSEA. This CDR3 has 17 amino acids. V lost 3 bases to trimming and J lost 4 bases; unmatched junction nucleotides: 12. The sequenced part of the CDR3 DNA is TGCAGCGTTGAGAGTCGTCTAGCGGGGGCTGCATACAATGAG. Protein product: CSVESRLAGAAYNE. In full, the CDR3 reads CSVESRLAGAAYNEQFF.

This clone was found many times. The missing CDR3 end, 3 residues past where the read stops, is filled in from the germline J gene. The chain has TRBV19 and TRBJ2-2, with TRBD1 identical over 9 bases. The V gene end was trimmed by 5 bases and the J gene end by 6 bases; junction bases not matched to a gene: 10. CDR1 is LNHDA and CDR2 is SQIVND in the germline V gene (reference sequence). The CDR3 is 16 residues long. CDR3 region: CASSPGTGLLSGELFF. The sequenced CDR3 bases are TGTGCCAGTAGTCCGGGGACAGGGTTATTGTCCGGGGAG.

To note about this clone: The read terminates 3 residues ahead of where the CDR3 ends, so the germline J gene completes it. This chain joins TRBV5-1 and TRBJ2-3; 7 bases line up with TRBD1. The length of the CDR3 is 15 residues. In germline, CDR1 is SGHRS, CDR2 YFSETQ. With 0 bases clipped from V and 2 bases from J, the junction kept 3 bases outside the gene matches. The CDR3 bases that were read are TGCGCCAGCAGCTTGGGCAGGGGGTACACAGATACG. This encodes CASSLGRGYTDT. The whole CDR3 sequence is CASSLGRGYTDTQYF.

In the case of this clone: The CDR3 end is not reached by the read, which stops 3 residues before it; the germline J gene fills it in. The chain uses TRBV5-6 and TRBJ2-7; 10 bases line up with TRBD1. The CDR3 sequence is 14 residues long. V shed 7 bases and J 2 bases; nucleotides not matched to a gene: 6. The germline V gene has CDR1 SGHDT and CDR2 YYEEEE. The covered CDR3 bases are TGTGCCAGCGGGGCGGGACAGGGGACCTACGAG. This translates into CASGAGQGTYE. The full CDR3 is CASGAGQGTYEQYF.

There are many counts of this clone. The sequenced fragment ends 3 residues before the CDR3 boundary, so the rest is inferred from the germline J gene. The chain is built from TRBV7-8 and TRBJ2-7; 7 bases are shared with TRBD1. V was clipped by 5 bases and J by 4 bases; unmatched bases: 14. Germline V CDR1 and CDR2: SGHVS, FQNEAQ. The CDR3 covers 16 residues. CDR3 amino acids: CASSHSGAGGVYEQYF. Partial CDR3 DNA: TGTGCCAGCAGCCACTCTGGGGCAGGGGGTGTTTACGAG.

This clone was detected ten times or more. The CDR3 is cut off 3 residues early in the read; its end comes from the germline J gene. J is TRBJ1-2 and V is TRBV5-1; 7 bases agree with TRBD1. Per germline, CDR1 SGHRS and CDR2 YFSETQ. The CDR3 runs 14 residues. Trimming took 1 base from V and 4 from J; bases not matched to a gene: 4. This CDR3 is CASSLTGESYGYTF. The sequenced CDR3 bases are TGCGCCAGCAGCTTGACAGGGGAGAGCTATGGC. Using reference TRBV5-1 and TRBJ1-2 for the parts outside the CDR3, the full variable domain is KAGVTQTPRYLIKTRGQQVTLSCSPISGHRSVSWYQQTPGQGLQFLFEYFSETQRNKGNFPGRFSGRQFSNSRSEMNVSTLELGDSALYLCASSLTGESYGYTFGSGTRLTVV.

Regarding this clone: Read sequence stops 3 residues before the CDR3 end, and the germline J gene provides the missing end. The chain employs TRBV18 and TRBJ2-7; 7 nucleotides align to TRBD1. Germline CDR1 reads KGHSH; CDR2 reads LQKENI. Trimming at V came to 3 bases and at J to 5 bases, leaving 7 bases not matched to a gene. There are 14 residues in the CDR3. The CDR3 DNA, read in part, is TGTGCCAGCTCACCCCGAGACAGGGTCGACGAG. Protein sequence: CASSPRDRVDE. In full, the CDR3 is CASSPRDRVDEQYF.

This clone has a count of ten or more. Sequencing ends 3 residues short of the CDR3 end; the germline J gene provides the rest. V is TRBV18 and J is TRBJ1-5, with a tentative D call TRBD1 (5 bases). This CDR3 has 15 residues. Trimming shortened V by 6 bases and J by 6 bases, and 18 bases separated the two germline ends. The germline V gene has CDR1 KGHSH and CDR2 LQKENI. CDR3: CASSPGGSGVQPQHF. The sequenced CDR3 bases are TGTGCCAGCTCTCCCGGGGGGAGTGGAGTTCAGCCC.

CDR3 sequence reads: CASSDEGTGNTEAFF. The part of the CDR3 DNA that was read is TGCGCCAGCAGTGATGAGGGGACAGGGAACACTGAA. The chain recombines TRBV10-2 with TRBJ1-1; 8 bases align to TRBD1. The CDR3 is cut off 3 residues early in the read; its end comes from the germline J gene. V shed 3 bases, J shed 1 base, and the junction held 4 bases outside the gene matches. Germline-derived CDR1 and CDR2 are WSHSY and SAAADI. The CDR3 spans 15 residues.

There are many counts of this clone. Coverage ceases 3 residues before the CDR3 finishes, and the germline J gene fills in the end. The chain carries TRBV19 and TRBJ1-1; the D gene is possibly TRBD1 (6 bases). Germline V lookup: CDR1 LNHDA, CDR2 SQIVND (reference sequence). V gave up 5 bases and J gave up 2 bases, with 12 bases separating them. The CDR3 is made up of 14 amino acids. The sequenced part of the CDR3 DNA is TGTGCCAGTAGTCCCCGGACAGATAACACTGAA. It codes for CASSPRTDNTE. The whole CDR3 reads CASSPRTDNTEAFF.

This clone showed up many times. The CDR3 sequence is CASSLEQKGYGYTF. Incomplete CDR3 DNA: TGCGCCAGCAGCTTGGAACAGAAAGGCTATGGC. The chain is built from TRBV5-1 and TRBJ1-2, with D uncertain. Read coverage stops 3 residues before the CDR3 terminus; the germline J gene supplies the remainder. CDR1 and CDR2 (germline): SGHRS, YFSETQ. CDR3 length: 14 residues. V was trimmed by 0 bases and J by 4 bases, leaving 10 bases between them.

Comment on this clone: Read data end 3 residues before the CDR3 end; the end is taken from the germline J gene. The gene calls are TRBV7-2 and TRBJ2-3; D is perhaps TRBD2 (6 bases). Trimming took off 5 bases at V and 0 bases at J, with 12 bases between the two ends. The CDR3 contains 15 residues. The germline CDR1 and CDR2 sequences are SGHTA and FQGNSA. The CDR3 here is CASSRLGPSTDTQYF. The sequenced CDR3 bases are TGTGCCAGCAGCAGACTAGGCCCTAGCACAGATACG.

For this clone: The read ends 3 residues early relative to the CDR3; the germline J gene fills the gap. The J gene is TRBJ2-4, the V gene TRBV2; D unresolved. V dropped 3 bases and J dropped 0 bases, with 9 bases sitting between them. The CDR3 consists of 15 residues. Per germline, CDR1 SNHLY and CDR2 FYNNEI. The CDR3 is CASSDGGVAKNIQYF. The part of the CDR3 DNA that was read is TGTGCCAGCAGTGACGGCGGAGTAGCCAAAAACATT.

Comment on this clone: The CDR3 extends 3 residues past the end of the read, so its final part is completed from the germline J gene. The chain carries TRBV19 and TRBJ2-2; a possible D gene is TRBD1 (6 bases). Trimming pared 2 bases from V and 6 bases from J, leaving 13 bases between. This CDR3 region has 15 residues. Germline-derived CDR1 and CDR2 are LNHDA and SQIVND (reference sequence). The DNA read from the CDR3 is TGTGCCAGTAGTATAAAGGTTCAGGGGCCCGGGGAG. The encoded protein is CASSIKVQGPGE. Given in full, the CDR3 is CASSIKVQGPGELFF.

About this clone: The read ends 3 residues shy of where the CDR3 ends; the end is completed using the germline J gene. The gene calls are TRBV2 and TRBJ1-2; TRBD1 might be the D (5 bases). CDR3 size: 13 residues. The V gene lost 11 bases and the J gene lost 1 base, with 14 bases spanning the gap. CDR1 and CDR2 from the germline V gene are SNHLY and FYNNEI. The sequenced part of the CDR3 DNA is TGTGCCTCTCAACCCAGGGTTAACTATGGC. This sequence encodes CASQPRVNYG. The whole CDR3 protein reads CASQPRVNYGYTF. Drawing the rest from reference TRBV2 and TRBJ1-2, the complete variable domain is EPEVTQTPSHQVTQMGQEVILRCVPISNHLYFYWYRQILGQKVEFLVSFYNNEISEKSEIFDDQFSVERPDGSNFTLKIRSTKLEDSAMYFCASQPRVNYGYTFGSGTRLTVV.

Note on this clone: The CDR3 end is not reached by the read, which stops 3 residues before it; the germline J gene fills it in. J is TRBJ1-2 and V is TRBV2; 8 bases are a match to TRBD1. The CDR3 runs to 14 residues. The trim removed 7 bases at V and 4 bases at J, leaving 8 bases unmatched. Germline CDR1 reads SNHLY; CDR2 reads FYNNEI. The sequenced CDR3 bases are TGTGCCAGCACCTCGGACAGGGCCTCCTATGGC. Its protein is CASTSDRASYG. The whole CDR3 is CASTSDRASYGYTF. The full variable domain, rest sourced from reference TRBV2 and TRBJ1-2, is EPEVTQTPSHQVTQMGQEVILRCVPISNHLYFYWYRQILGQKVEFLVSFYNNEISEKSEIFDDQFSVERPDGSNFTLKIRSTKLEDSAMYFCASTSDRASYGYTFGSGTRLTVV.

This clone was found many times. The read ends 3 residues shy of where the CDR3 ends; the end is completed using the germline J gene. The J gene is TRBJ1-2, the V gene TRBV29-1; 8 bases map to TRBD1. Germline CDR1 SQVTM, CDR2 ANQGSEA. The CDR3 sequence is 17 residues long. V lost 1 base and J lost 1; bases outside the gene matches: 11. CDR3 DNA (partial): TGCAGCGTTGAAGCTTGGGACAGGTCCAGAAGTAACTATGGC. It translates to CSVEAWDRSRSNYG. The CDR3 reads in full as CSVEAWDRSRSNYGYTF.